Listed below are T cell receptor beta chains from one sample, sequenced in a study of blood T cell repertoires in COVID-19. Clones were read by immunoSEQ multiplex PCR, and TCRdb kept only the in-frame ones, dropping some. This table holds 290,000 or so clones, approximately 86% found once. Sequenced input: peripheral blood. The origin of the receptors is a man in his 70s with acute or convalescent COVID-19. CDR3s include the opening cysteine and the closing phenylalanine or tryptophan. The D gene is left open where the match is weak. Clone size is stated in some rows and not others, as once, few, many or a class when expanded.

TRBJ2-1 | TRBD1 | TRBV3-1/TRBV3-2 | . | TGTGCCAGCAGCCACCTTAGGGACAGGAGAAATGAGCAGTTCTTC | CASSHLRDRRNEQFF
TRBJ1-2 | TRBD1 | TRBV19 | . | TGTGCCAGTAGTAATGACAGGGGACAACGAAACTACTATGGCTACACCTTC | CASSNDRGQRNYYGYTF
TRBJ1-6 | TRBD1 | TRBV30 | . | TGTGCCTGGAGTCCATATGACAGGGGGAATTCACCCCTCCACTTT | CAWSPYDRGNSPLHF
TRBJ2-4 | . | TRBV19 | . | TGTGCCAGTAGTCCCGGTTTAAACATTCAGTACTTC | CASSPGLNIQYF
TRBJ1-2 | . | TRBV4-2 | . | TGTGCCAGCAGCCAAGACAGGTCCCATGGCTACACCTTC | CASSQDRSHGYTF
TRBJ2-2 | TRBD1 | TRBV5-1 | . | TGCGCCAGCAGCACAGACAGGGCGTCGAACACCGGGGAGCTGTTTTTT | CASSTDRASNTGELFF
TRBJ1-1 | . | TRBV11-2 | . | TGTGCCAGCAGCAAACAGGGAAAGTCTGAAGCTTTCTTT | CASSKQGKSEAFF
TRBJ2-2 | TRBD1 | TRBV11-2 | . | TGTGCCAGCAGCTTACACAGGGACAGGGAACTTGTCGGGGAGCTGTTTTTT | CASSLHRDRELVGELFF
TRBJ2-7 | TRBD2 | TRBV7-2 | many | TGTGCCAGCAGCTACCCCCTGGGGCGGGAGATCTCCTACGAGCAGTACTTC | CASSYPLGREISYEQYF
TRBJ2-1 | . | TRBV4-3 | once | TGCGCCAGCAGCCAAGACTGGGCGGGATGGAATGAGCAGTTCTTC | CASSQDWAGWNEQFF
TRBJ1-2 | TRBD1 | TRBV6-2/TRBV6-3 | . | TGTGCCAGCAGTCCGGGACAGGGTTCCTATGGCTACACCTTC | CASSPGQGSYGYTF
TRBJ1-2 | . | TRBV6-5 | . | TGTGCCAGCAGTTACCACGGAGGGGATGGCTACACCTTC | CASSYHGGDGYTF
TRBJ1-2 | TRBD1 | TRBV28 | . | TGTGCCAGCAGTTTAGGACAGGGCCATGGCTACACCTTC | CASSLGQGHGYTF
TRBJ1-5 | . | TRBV21-1 | . | TGTGCCAGCAGCAACTACGCAGCGTATAGCAATCAGCCCCAGCATTTT | CASSNYAAYSNQPQHF
TRBJ2-5 | . | TRBV30 | . | TGTGCCTGGAATTTCTACTTGGGAGGTCGGGAGACCCAGTACTTC | CAWNFYLGGRETQYF
TRBJ1-4 | . | TRBV4-3 | . | TGCGCCAGCAGCCAAGATCTAGTAATAACTAATGAAAAACTGTTTTTT | CASSQDLVITNEKLFF
TRBJ1-6 | . | TRBV4-3 | once | TGCGCCAGCAGCCAAGAAATATTCGGGTTCATGTATAATTCACCCCTCCACTTT | CASSQEIFGFMYNSPLHF
TRBJ2-7 | . | TRBV4-2 | . | TGTGCCAGCAGCCAAGATTTGGCTAGAGGAGACGAGCAGTACTTC | CASSQDLARGDEQYF
TRBJ1-6 | TRBD1 | TRBV28 | . | TGTGCCAGCAGTTTAGGGGACAGGCGGTCTGGGTATAATTCACCCCTCCACTTT | CASSLGDRRSGYNSPLHF
TRBJ2-7 | . | TRBV5-1 | . | TGCGCCAGCAGCTTTGTGGGGGCAACCTACGAGCAGTACTTC | CASSFVGATYEQYF
TRBJ2-7 | TRBD1 | TRBV6-5 | . | TGTGCCAGCAGTCGAACTGGACAGGGATTCGAGCAGTACTTC | CASSRTGQGFEQYF
TRBJ2-1 | TRBD2 | TRBV7-9 | . | TGTGCCAGCAGCTTAGGGACTAGCGGGGGGGCATACAATGAGCAGTTCTTC | CASSLGTSGGAYNEQFF
TRBJ1-6 | . | TRBV5-4 | . | TGTGCCAGCAGCTTAATTCAGGGAAATTCACCCCTCCACTTT | CASSLIQGNSPLHF
TRBJ1-6 | . | TRBV5-1 | . | TGCGCCAGCAGCTTGTTTTTAGGGGAGGATTCACCCCTCCACTTT | CASSLFLGEDSPLHF
TRBJ1-1 | TRBD1 | TRBV7-9 | once | TGTGCCAGCAGCCGACAGGGGCCAGCTTTCTTT | CASSRQGPAFF
TRBJ2-7 | TRBD2 | TRBV28 | . | TGTGCCAGCAGCCCCGCGGGGGTTGGCGCTAGCTACGAGCAGTACTTC | CASSPAGVGASYEQYF
TRBJ1-6 | . | TRBV15 | . | TGTGCCACCAGCAGAGTGGGGGGTTCCTATAATTCACCCCTCCACTTT | CATSRVGGSYNSPLHF
TRBJ1-5 | . | TRBV12-2 | . | TGTGCAAGTCGCTTAGCGGGGGGGACCCAGGGTTTCAATCAGCCCCAGCATTTT | CASRLAGGTQGFNQPQHF
TRBJ1-6 | . | TRBV30 | . | TGTGCCTGGAGTCCTCAGGGGACGAACTATAATTCACCCCTCCACTTT | CAWSPQGTNYNSPLHF
TRBJ2-5 | . | TRBV19 | . | TGTGCCAGTAGTATAGAAGCGTACCAAGAGACCCAGTACTTC | CASSIEAYQETQYF
TRBJ1-2 | . | TRBV9 | . | TGTGCCAGCAGCGTTGAGGGCGCTAACTATGGCTACACCTTC | CASSVEGANYGYTF
TRBJ2-2 | . | TRBV4-2 | . | TGTGCCAGCAGCCAAGATCGTTCGGGGGAGCTGTTTTTT | CASSQDRSGELFF
TRBJ1-1 | TRBD1 | TRBV7-2 | . | TGTGCCAGCCTAAACCGGGACAGGGGCTTTCCTGAAGCTTTCTTT | CASLNRDRGFPEAFF
TRBJ1-6 | . | TRBV2 | . | TGTGCCAGCAGATTGGACGGGGGTAATTCACCCCTCCACTTT | CASRLDGGNSPLHF
TRBJ2-1 | TRBD1 | TRBV19 | . | TGTGCCAGTAGTAGGGACGGGACAGGGTATAAGCAGTTCTTC | CASSRDGTGYKQFF
TRBJ2-7 | . | TRBV27 | . | TGTGCCAGCAGTTTTTTAGACAGCTCCTACGAGCAGTACTTC | CASSFLDSSYEQYF
TRBJ1-5 | . | TRBV30 | . | TGTGCCTGGAGTACAGGGACGAGCAATCAGCCCCAGCATTTT | CAWSTGTSNQPQHF
TRBJ1-6 | . | TRBV9 | . | TGTGCCAGCAGCGTTTTCGTGAGAGGGAATTCACCCCTCCACTTT | CASSVFVRGNSPLHF
TRBJ1-2 | TRBD1 | TRBV28 | once | TGTGCCAGCAAACTCGGGACAGGACCGCCCTATGGCTACACCTTC | CASKLGTGPPYGYTF
TRBJ2-3 | TRBD2 | TRBV7-9 | . | TGTGCCAGCAGCCTCCTAGCGGCCGATCCCACAGATACGCAGTATTTT | CASSLLAADPTDTQYF
TRBJ1-6 | TRBD1 | TRBV7-2 | . | TGTGCCAGCAGCTTGGGACAGGGTCGATCACCCCTCCACTTT | CASSLGQGRSPLHF
TRBJ1-3 | . | TRBV7-2 | few | TGTGCCAGCAGCTTGGACGGGAAAGGAAACACCATATATTTT | CASSLDGKGNTIYF
TRBJ2-3 | . | TRBV2 | . | TGTGCCAGCAATCGGGCAGATACGCAGTATTTT | CASNRADTQYF
TRBJ2-2 | . | TRBV19 | . | TGTGCCACCTACCCTTATCCCACAGGGAAGGGGGAGCTGTTTTTT | CATYPYPTGKGELFF
TRBJ2-3 | TRBD2 | TRBV3-1/TRBV3-2 | . | TGTGCCAGCAGCCGGACTAGCGGGAGGGTCGCTGATACGCAGTATTTT | CASSRTSGRVADTQYF
TRBJ1-2 | TRBD1 | TRBV7-2 | few | TGTGCCAGCAGCTTCCGGACAGGGAGGTCGAATGGCTACACCTTC | CASSFRTGRSNGYTF
TRBJ1-1 | . | TRBV28 | . | TGTGCCAGCAGTTTCACCAAAGTAGGGATTCGGGGAGCTTTCTTT | CASSFTKVGIRGAFF